This T cell receptor beta chain was profiled in a study of somatic mutations in cytotoxic T cells in rheumatoid arthritis. Study background: Blood (just under 31 ml EDTA) from each patient was taken right after diagnosis, before any treatment.

This CDR3 region has 16 residues. The V end was cut by 5 bases, the J end by 0 bases, with 13 bases between. The V gene's germline CDR1 is LNHDA and CDR2 SQIVND (reference sequence). Whole-study results and caveats: Patients with a largest CD8+ clone exceeding 20% of CD8+ cells numbered 8 of 65.

On this clone itself: The antigen is undetermined.

Authors' methods: Patient CD8+ clones bigger than 1% seldom lined up with published virus-specific TCRB sequences. Assay used: immunoSEQ multiplex PCR; TCRdb lists only in-frame clones, some missing. V and J calls and clone size are as listed in that table; D and trimming were resolved from the DNA. The table has approximately 19,000 clones, more than 70% seen once; the top ten hold around 10%. This TCR derives from an adult with rheumatoid arthritis. Input material: CD8+ T cells sorted from blood. The rearrangement uses TRBV19 and TRBJ1-4; D gene ambiguous. CDR3 sequence: CASSDGRKTTNEKLFF. CDR3 bases: TGTGCCAGTAGTGACGGACGGAAGACAACTAATGAAAAACTGTTTTTT.